This is a list of T cell receptor beta chains from one sample in a study of technical replicates of blood from a handful of donors. Profiled with immunoSEQ multiplex PCR; TCRdb holds only in-frame clones, not every one. The sample includes about 50,000 clones, approximately 90% seen only once; the top ten take about 3.8%. The sample comprised PBMCs. These receptors all stem from a human donor in good health. Some clones in this sample may be carry-over from other donors' samples. The CDR3 runs from the conserved cysteine through the conserved F or W. D genes are given only for firm matches. Clone size appears in some rows only: once, few, many, or a class for an expanded clone.

>17|.|TRBV5-1|TRBJ2-7|.
TGCGCCAGCAACCAGGGCGGGGCGGGCCCCGGTACAAAAGAGCAGTACTTC
CASNQGGAGPGTKEQYF
>14|.|TRBV18|TRBJ1-5|TRBD1
TGTGCCAGCTCACCGACAGGGCAAGGACAGCCCCAGCATTTT
CASSPTGQGQPQHF
>13|.|TRBV9|TRBJ2-3|TRBD2
TGTGCCAGCAGCGTAACTAGCGCAGATACGCAGTATTTT
CASSVTSADTQYF
>15|.|TRBV5-5|TRBJ2-7|.
TGTGCCAGCAGCTTAGCAGCGGGTGGCTCCTACGAGCAGTACTTC
CASSLAAGGSYEQYF
>13|.|TRBV2|TRBJ2-4|.
TGTGCCAGCATGGAGGGGCTAAGAAACATTCAGTACTTC
CASMEGLRNIQYF
>16|.|TRBV6-1|TRBJ1-6|.
TGTGCCAGCAGTGGACGTACAGGTCTCTATAATTCACCCCTCCACTTT
CASSGRTGLYNSPLHF
>17|.|TRBV7-2|TRBJ2-1|TRBD2
TGTGCCAGCAGCTTAGACTCCGGGACTAGCGGGAGCACTGAGCAGTTCTTC
CASSLDSGTSGSTEQFF
>13|.|TRBV7-9|TRBJ2-2|.
TGTGCCAGGGACGGGAAGAACACCGGGGAGCTGTTTTTT
CARDGKNTGELFF
>15|.|TRBV5-5|TRBJ1-4|.
TGTGCCAGCAGCTTGGGAGGGCCCTCCAGAGACAAACTGTTTTTT
CASSLGGPSRDKLFF
>13|.|TRBV7-9|TRBJ1-1|.
TGTGCCAGCAGCACCAACACGGGTACTGAAGCTTTCTTT
CASSTNTGTEAFF
>19|.|TRBV30|TRBJ1-6|TRBD1
TGTGCCTGGAGTTCCCGGGACAGGGGACTTAGCTCCTATAATTCACCCCTCCACTTT
CAWSSRDRGLSSYNSPLHF
>13|.|TRBV6-6|TRBJ2-7|.
TGTGCCAGCGGTGACAGTTTTTCCTACGAGCAGTACTTC
CASGDSFSYEQYF
>15|.|TRBV5-6|TRBJ1-6|TRBD1
TGTGCCAGCAGCACCCGGGGGACAGGGGACATCACCCTCCACTTT
CASSTRGTGDITLHF
>13|.|TRBV27|TRBJ2-7|.
TGTGCCAGCAGTTTATCCCCGGCCTACGAGCAGTACTTC
CASSLSPAYEQYF
>16|.|TRBV5-6|TRBJ1-2|.
TGTGCCAGCAGCCTGCCGGGAGGGGGAAGTAACTATGGCTACACCTTC
CASSLPGGGSNYGYTF
>15|.|TRBV5-1|TRBJ2-1|TRBD2
TGCGCCAGCAGCTTGGGTCTAGCGGGAGCCGTGGAGCAGTTCTTC
CASSLGLAGAVEQFF
>15|.|TRBV5-1|TRBJ2-7|.
TGCGCCAGCAGCTCAGACAGGCTGACCCCGGGGGAGCAGTACTTC
CASSSDRLTPGEQYF
>13|medium-sized|TRBV7-8|TRBJ2-7|.
TGTGCCAGCAGAACAGCGGGTTTATACGAGCAGTACTTC
CASRTAGLYEQYF
>14|.|TRBV7-3|TRBJ1-1|TRBD1
TGTGCCAGCAGCCCACAGGGGGGGAACACTGAAGCTTTCTTT
CASSPQGGNTEAFF
>16|.|TRBV11-2|TRBJ2-3|.
TGTGCCAGCAGCTTAGGCCTCAGGGCCTTCGAGGATACGCAGTATTTT
CASSLGLRAFEDTQYF
>13|.|TRBV6-1|TRBJ1-2|.
TGTGCCAGCAGAGGGACAACTAACTATGGCTACACCTTC
CASRGTTNYGYTF
>15|.|TRBV11-2|TRBJ2-2|TRBD2
TGTGCCAGCAGCTTAGCTGCGGGAGCAACCGGGGAGCTGTTTTTT
CASSLAAGATGELFF
>15|.|TRBV6-6|TRBJ2-7|TRBD2
TGTGCCAGCAGTTCAACTAGCGGAGGGACCTACGAGCAGTACTTC
CASSSTSGGTYEQYF
>17|.|TRBV5-6|TRBJ1-3|TRBD1
TGTGCCAGCAGCTTATCCTCCAGGGGGTATGGTGGAAACACCATATATTTT
CASSLSSRGYGGNTIYF
>16|.|TRBV5-1|TRBJ2-7|.
TGCGCCAGCAGCTTGGCCAGCAGTAGAGGAGTCACCGAGCAGTACTTC
CASSLASSRGVTEQYF
>15|.|TRBV4-3|TRBJ1-6|.
TGCGCCAGCAGCCAAGATCGGCAGGGCGGTTCACCCCTCCACTTT
CASSQDRQGGSPLHF
>15|.|TRBV5-1|TRBJ2-2|.
TGCGCCAGCAGCTTGGAGGCTAGGAGAGCCGGGGAGCTGTTTTTT
CASSLEARRAGELFF
>13|.|TRBV14|TRBJ2-7|.
TGTGCCAGCAGCCAAGGCGCGTGGGCCATGAAGTACTTC
CASSQGAWAMKYF
>16|.|TRBV4-3|TRBJ1-6|.
TGCGCCAGCAGACCTTCTGGGGCAGGGAATAATTCACCCCTCCACTTT
CASRPSGAGNNSPLHF
>14|.|TRBV4-3|TRBJ1-1|.
TGCGCCAGCAGCCAAGAAAGCAGGAGGGGAGAAGCTTTCTTT
CASSQESRRGEAFF
>14|.|TRBV4-2|TRBJ1-2|TRBD1
TGTGCCAGCAGCCGGAACAGGGGGGTGGATGGCTACACCTTC
CASSRNRGVDGYTF
>15|.|TRBV7-3|TRBJ2-1|TRBD1
TGTGCCAGCAGCCCCCGGACAGGGTTGAGCAATGAGCAGTTCTTC
CASSPRTGLSNEQFF
>14|.|TRBV11-3|TRBJ2-5|TRBD2
TGTGCCAGCAGCTTAGAGGCTAGCGGGGCGACCCAGTACTTC
CASSLEASGATQYF
>17|.|TRBV18|TRBJ1-3|.
TGTGCCAGCTCACCAGGGAACAGGGCGAACTCTGGAAACACCATATATTTT
CASSPGNRANSGNTIYF
>15|.|TRBV18|TRBJ1-6|TRBD1
TGTGCCAGCTCACCCGGGACAGTCAATAATTCACCCCTCCACTTT
CASSPGTVNNSPLHF
>14|.|TRBV27|TRBJ2-1|.
TGTGCCAGCAGACCCGGTCGGTCCTACAATGAGCAGTTCTTC
CASRPGRSYNEQFF
>13|.|TRBV30|TRBJ1-5|.
TGTGCCTGGAGCCCAACGGGGGATCAGCCCCAGCATTTT
CAWSPTGDQPQHF
>14|.|TRBV9|TRBJ1-1|.
TGTGCCAGCAATAAGGGGGACCCGAACACTGAAGCTTTCTTT
CASNKGDPNTEAFF
>14|.|TRBV2|TRBJ1-1|.
TGTGCCAGCACCGGACGGGGGGCACGAACTGAAGCTTTCTTT
CASTGRGARTEAFF
>13|.|TRBV5-1|TRBJ2-7|TRBD1
TGCGCCAGCAGCTTAGGACAGGGGCGGGAGCAGTACTTC
CASSLGQGREQYF
>15|.|TRBV25-1|TRBJ1-3|TRBD1
TGTGCCAGCAGTGGAAACAGGGGGCTAGGGGACACCATATATTTT
CASSGNRGLGDTIYF
>11|.|TRBV15|TRBJ2-7|.
TGTGCCACCAGCCCTTATCACGAGCAGTACTTC
CATSPYHEQYF